The clone carrying this T cell receptor (beta chain) is judged medium-sized. Antigen specificity is unknown. The data were obtained in a study of OX40 agonist ivuxolimab in advanced cancers. Regarding the study as a whole: On average, CD8+ T cells showed a greater number of expanded clones than CD4+. With doses of 0.1-3.0 mg/kg, partial responders showed among the lowest clonal expansion. Clones of CD4+ and CD8+ blood T cells grew by week 6 at doses of 0.1 to 3.0 mg/kg.

In germline, CDR1 is MNHEY, CDR2 SVGAGI. Trimming removed 3 bases at V and 6 bases at J, with 11 bases between. The CDR3 has 14 amino acids. Repertoires were generated with immunoSEQ multiplex PCR, while TCRdb's copy carries only in-frame clones and drops some. Of under 20,000 clones detected, about three quarters appear once; the ten largest clones hold roughly 24%. Sequenced material: CD4+ or CD8+ T cells sorted from blood, taken in a trial of the OX40 agonist ivuxolimab. The rearrangement uses TRBV6-5 and TRBJ2-2; either TRBD1 or TRBD2 may fit D (5 bases each). This clonotype was sampled from an adult with an advanced solid tumor such as melanoma, head and neck, liver or kidney cancer. This CDR3 reads CASSYIGGAGELFF. CDR3 sequence (DNA): TGTGCCAGCAGTTATATTGGGGGAGCCGGGGAGCTGTTTTTT.